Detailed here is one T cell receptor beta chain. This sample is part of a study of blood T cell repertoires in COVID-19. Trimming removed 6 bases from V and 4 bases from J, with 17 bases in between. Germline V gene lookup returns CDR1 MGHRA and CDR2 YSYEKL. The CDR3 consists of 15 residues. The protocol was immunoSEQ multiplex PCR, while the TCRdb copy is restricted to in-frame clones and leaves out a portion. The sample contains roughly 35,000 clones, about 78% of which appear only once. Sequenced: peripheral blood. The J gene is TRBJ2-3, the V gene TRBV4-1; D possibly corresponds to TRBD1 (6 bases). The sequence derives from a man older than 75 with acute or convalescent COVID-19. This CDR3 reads CASRMEQGWADTQYF. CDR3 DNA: TGCGCCAGCAGAATGGAGCAGGGGTGGGCAGATACGCAGTATTTT.